This T cell receptor beta chain was sequenced in a study of blood T cell repertoires in COVID-19 (dated by TCRdb to between 2020 and 2021). Study-wide context: Samples from collaborators originated in the United States, Italy and Spain and spanned both the acute and convalescent phases of COVID-19. The repertoires were released in a freely available public database meant as a resource for research on the immune response to SARS-CoV-2. Where available, HLA class I and class II types were obtained from metadata supplied by the sample provider rather than from assay-based typing. The prospective study material was composed of cDNA or gDNA derived from T cells, B-cell-depleted T cells, or PBMCs. The samples were drawn from the first 160 participants of the ongoing ImmuneRACE study and from 1,200 or so subjects provided by 6 global collaborators. Subjects who had been exposed to COVID-19, were actively infected with it, or had recovered from it provided the deeply sampled blood TCRbeta repertoires that made up the dataset. Nearly every sample came with metadata listing a de-identified subject ID, COVID-19 status, age in years and sex. Broader findings and caveats from the paper: Clinical and demographic metadata were provided uncurated, with the amount varying by source and participant.

Each collaborating institution followed its own protocols to collect whole blood in K2EDTA tubes. Collaborator samples were shipped for TCRbeta analysis as frozen whole blood, isolated PBMCs, or DNA extracted from either sample type. The CDR3 numbers 14 residues from cysteine through phenylalanine. Of all the DNA, just the CDR3 is kept, 42 bases in frame from base 1. V is pared back by 5 bases and J by 4 bases, with 12 bases lying between the germline termini. For CDR1 and CDR2, the germline V gene lists MNHEY and SVGAGI. As to this clone: What antigen it recognizes has not been identified. Base qualities are not recorded, but no much larger clone differs from it by a single base.

TCRbeta CDR3 regions were amplified from genomic DNA by means of the immunoSEQ Assay, a bias-controlled multiplex PCR. As for how the authors treated the data: The number of nucleated cells in each sample was estimated from the amplification of reference gene primers within the assay. Sequence reads were collapsed and filtered to measure the absolute abundance of every unique TCRbeta CDR3 rearrangement. For each sample, productive Simpson clonality was calculated by taking the square root of Simpson's diversity index across productive rearrangements. Imported from immuneACCESS, the table was reduced by TCRdb to in-frame sequences with V and J called. These copies leave out some clones; in studies compared against another copy, an unresolved V gene accounts for under half, and the cause of the remainder is not known. V and J calls and clone size come straight from that table; D and trimming were deduced from the DNA. The sample yields under 150,000 clones; about four fifths were counted once. The ten most abundant clones make up over 7.5% of the sample.

Recombination joined TRBV6-5 with TRBJ1-3; the D gene is perhaps TRBD1, from 6 matching bases. Sequences were obtained from peripheral blood. This clonotype was obtained from a woman aged 55 to 70 with active or convalescent COVID-19. The encoded CDR3 is CASSIDRTGNTIYF. The base sequence is TGTGCCAGCAGTATAGACAGGACAGGAAACACCATATATTTT.